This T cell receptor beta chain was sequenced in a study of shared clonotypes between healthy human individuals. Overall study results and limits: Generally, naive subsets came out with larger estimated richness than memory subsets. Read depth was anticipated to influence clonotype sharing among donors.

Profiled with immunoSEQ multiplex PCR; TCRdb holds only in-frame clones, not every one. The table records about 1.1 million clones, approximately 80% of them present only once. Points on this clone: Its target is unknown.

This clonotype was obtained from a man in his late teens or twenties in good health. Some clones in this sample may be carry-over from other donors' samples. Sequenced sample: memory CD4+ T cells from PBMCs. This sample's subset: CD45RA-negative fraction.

CDR3 in DNA: TGTGCCAGTAAGGCCCCTAGGAACAATGAGCAGTTCTTC. Residues: CASKAPRNNEQFF. The rearrangement links TRBV19 to TRBJ2-1; D is unresolved. The CDR3 spans 13 residues. The V gene lost 7 bases and the J gene lost 5 bases, with 12 bases spanning the gap. Looked up from germline, CDR1 is LNHDA and CDR2 is SQIVND (reference sequence).